The 10 T cell receptor beta chains presented below share a single source sample, sequenced in a study of CD8+ T cells in alopecia areata. Using CD4, CD8alpha, NKG2D, NKG2ACE and other markers, pooled cutaneous lymph node cells were sorted. cDNA serving as the sequencing template came from extracted, reverse transcribed RNA. The table came from immunoSEQ multiplex PCR; TCRdb's copy has only in-frame clones and leaves some out. Recorded here are 250,000 or so clones, with no singletons, and the ten leading clones hold around 1.2%. The sample taken for sequencing was CD4+ T cells sorted from a lymph node. Source of these receptors: a C3H/HeJ mouse with alopecia areata. The mouse line has the MHC haplotype H2-k.

This clone was observed a few times. Gene names follow the mouse nomenclature. Coverage ceases 4 residues before the CDR3 finishes, and the germline J gene fills in the end. The chain uses TRBV5 and TRBJ2-2, with TRBD2 matching 10 bases. Germline CDR1 reads LGHNA; CDR2 reads YNLKQL (reference sequence). This CDR3 has 17 amino acids. V gave up 1 base and J gave up 0 bases; unmatched junction bases: 2. The part of the CDR3 DNA that was read is TGTGCCAGCAGCCAAGGAGGACTGGGGGCAAACACCGGG. Protein sequence: CASSQGGLGANTG. The CDR3 as a whole reads CASSQGGLGANTGQLYF.

This clone was seen only a few times. Gene names are the mouse ones. The missing CDR3 end, 4 residues past where the read stops, is filled in from the germline J gene. The rearrangement links TRBV13-3 to TRBJ2-5; 7 bases map to TRBD2. CDR3 length: 12 amino acids. The germline V gene encodes CDR1 NNHDY and CDR2 SYVADS. Partial CDR3 DNA: TGTGCCAGCAGTCTCTGGGGGGAC. Translation gives CASSLWGD. The complete CDR3 protein is CASSLWGDTQYF.

To note about this clone: Gene names are mouse gene names. The observed sequence ends 4 residues before the CDR3 terminus, with the missing tail filled in from the germline J gene. J is TRBJ2-5 and V is TRBV4; TRBD1 aligns across 7 bases. Germline V CDR1 and CDR2: LGHDT, YNNKQL (reference sequence). The CDR3 runs to 14 residues. The sequenced part of the CDR3 DNA is TGTGCCAGCAGCCCACAGGGGTGGTCAGAC. It codes for CASSPQGWSD. The whole CDR3 protein reads CASSPQGWSDTQYF.

A word on this clone: Gene names are the mouse ones. Read data end 3 residues before the CDR3 end; the end is taken from the germline J gene. The chain employs TRBV17 and TRBJ1-6; 9 nucleotides agree with TRBD1. TRBJ1-6 is treated as an ORF (open reading frame) with a function not yet certain. Germline CDR1 and CDR2: MNHDT and YYDKIL. The CDR3 runs 16 residues. J gave up 0 bases and V 7 bases, and 4 bases lay outside the gene matches. The CDR3 reads CASKGTGNSYNSPLYF. The DNA read from the CDR3 is TGTGCTAGCAAAGGGACAGGGAATTCCTATAATTCGCCC.

As for this clone: A much more abundant neighbour one base away suggests this may be a read error. Mouse gene names apply. The CDR3 goes on 4 residues after the read ends, and that part is filled in from the germline J gene. Other nucleotide sequences from this sample produce the same CDR3. The chain combines TRBV31 with TRBJ2-1, with D possibly TRBD1 on 6 matching bases. CDR1 is GKSSPN and CDR2 is SITVG in the germline V gene. The CDR3 contains 13 residues. Trimming cost V 3 bases and J 1 base, with 7 bases left between them. Partial CDR3 DNA: TGTGCCTGGAGCCAGGGGAACTATGCT. This translates into CAWSQGNYA. The full CDR3 is CAWSQGNYAEQFF.

As to this clone: The germline and genes are mouse ones. The CDR3 goes on 4 residues after the read ends, and that part is filled in from the germline J gene. This sequence joins TRBV13-2 and TRBJ2-3; 11 positions agree with TRBD2. The CDR3 spans 15 residues. Germline V gives CDR1 NNHNN, CDR2 SYGAGS (reference sequence). Partial CDR3 DNA: TGTGCCAGCGGTGATGACTGGGGGGGCCAAGAA. It encodes CASGDDWGGQE. The whole CDR3 is CASGDDWGGQETLYF.

In regard to this clone: These gene names are mouse names. The read is 4 residues too short to cover the CDR3 end, so that end is filled in from the germline J gene. The chain joins TRBV13-1 to TRBJ2-5; TRBD1 agrees at 11 bases. CDR3 size: 15 residues. Germline assignment: CDR1 NSHNY and CDR2 SYGAGN. Partial CDR3 DNA: TGTGCCAGCAGTGATATGGACAGGGGGCGAGAC. Amino acids: CASSDMDRGRD. Given in full, the CDR3 is CASSDMDRGRDTQYF.

This clone was observed a handful of times. The genes are named according to mouse. The read ends 4 residues early relative to the CDR3; the germline J gene fills the gap. This sample also contains other DNA sequences that code for the same CDR3. The chain is built from TRBV19 and TRBJ2-3; 8 bases map to TRBD2. Trimming cost V 2 bases and J 0 bases; bases outside gene matches: 2. From germline, CDR1 is FNHDT and CDR2 SITEND (reference sequence). This CDR3 has 15 residues. CDR3 protein: CASSISGGSAETLYF. Partial CDR3 DNA: TGTGCCAGCAGTATTTCTGGGGGGAGTGCAGAA. Filled out from reference TRBV19 and TRBJ2-3, the complete variable domain reads GGIITQTPKFLIGQEGQKLTLKCQQNFNHDTMYWYRQDSGKGLRLIYYSITENDLQKGDLSEGYDASREKKSSFSLTVTSAQKNEMAVFLCASSISGGSAETLYFGSGTRLTVL.

Concerning this clone: Mouse germline and gene names are used. From the germline J gene comes the end of the CDR3, since the read stops 4 residues before it. The rearrangement uses TRBV13-1 and TRBJ2-1; 10 nucleotides match TRBD2. Germline V lookup: CDR1 NSHNY, CDR2 SYGAGN. The CDR3 runs 16 residues. J gave up 3 bases and V 3 bases, and 6 bases lay outside the gene matches. Incomplete CDR3 DNA: TGTGCCAGCAGTGCCTGGGGGGGCGCTAGCTATGCT. Protein: CASSAWGGASYA. The full CDR3 sequence reads CASSAWGGASYAEQFF.

This clone was seen only a few times. The gene symbols are mouse symbols. From the germline J gene comes the end of the CDR3, since the read stops 4 residues before it. The V gene is TRBV31, the J gene TRBJ2-7, with D possibly TRBD1 on 5 matching bases. The CDR3 loop spans 13 amino acids. Germline V gene lookup returns CDR1 GKSSPN and CDR2 SITVG. Between the trimmed V and J ends, which lost 5 bases and 0 bases, there was a span of 11 bases. The DNA read from the CDR3 is TGTGCCTGGGAGAGGGGAAGCTCCTAT. Protein: CAWERGSSY. The full CDR3 protein is CAWERGSSYEQYF.